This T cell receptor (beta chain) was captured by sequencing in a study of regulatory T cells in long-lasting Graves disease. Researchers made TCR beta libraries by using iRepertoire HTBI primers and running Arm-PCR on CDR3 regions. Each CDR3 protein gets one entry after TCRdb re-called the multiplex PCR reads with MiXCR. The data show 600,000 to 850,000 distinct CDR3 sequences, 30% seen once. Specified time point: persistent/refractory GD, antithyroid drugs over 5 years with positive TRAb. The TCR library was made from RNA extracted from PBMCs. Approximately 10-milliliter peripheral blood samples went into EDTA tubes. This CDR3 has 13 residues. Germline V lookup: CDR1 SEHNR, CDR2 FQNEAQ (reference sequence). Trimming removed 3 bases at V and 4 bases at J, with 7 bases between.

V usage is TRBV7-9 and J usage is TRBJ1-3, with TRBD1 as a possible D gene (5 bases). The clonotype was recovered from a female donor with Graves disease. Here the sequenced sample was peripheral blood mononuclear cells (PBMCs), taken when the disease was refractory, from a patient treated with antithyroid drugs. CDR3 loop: CASSFKGGNTIYF. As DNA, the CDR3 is TGTGCCAGCAGCTTTAAGGGGGGAAACACCATATATTTT.